This T cell receptor beta chain emerged from a study of cytomegalovirus exposure and HLA in healthy donors. The PCR had 60 Vbeta and 13 Jbeta primers. Libraries were prepared by immunoSEQ multiplex PCR; TCRdb keeps only in-frame clonotypes and omits some of them. The sample contains hundreds of thousands of clones, approximately 80% of which appear only once. The CDR3 has 18 amino acids. The germline V and J ends were trimmed by 5 bases and 4 bases, with 24 bases remaining between them. Looked up from germline, CDR1 is MNHEY and CDR2 is SMNVEV (reference sequence). The receptor was isolated from a male donor in good health and CMV-seronegative. The chain uses TRBV27 and TRBJ2-1, with TRBD2 as a possible D gene (6 bases). Sequencing used PBMCs. The CDR3 sequence is CASSHLLVGREAYNEQFF. The CDR3, as DNA: TGTGCCAGCAGTCATTTACTTGTGGGGCGGGAAGCATACAATGAGCAGTTCTTC.